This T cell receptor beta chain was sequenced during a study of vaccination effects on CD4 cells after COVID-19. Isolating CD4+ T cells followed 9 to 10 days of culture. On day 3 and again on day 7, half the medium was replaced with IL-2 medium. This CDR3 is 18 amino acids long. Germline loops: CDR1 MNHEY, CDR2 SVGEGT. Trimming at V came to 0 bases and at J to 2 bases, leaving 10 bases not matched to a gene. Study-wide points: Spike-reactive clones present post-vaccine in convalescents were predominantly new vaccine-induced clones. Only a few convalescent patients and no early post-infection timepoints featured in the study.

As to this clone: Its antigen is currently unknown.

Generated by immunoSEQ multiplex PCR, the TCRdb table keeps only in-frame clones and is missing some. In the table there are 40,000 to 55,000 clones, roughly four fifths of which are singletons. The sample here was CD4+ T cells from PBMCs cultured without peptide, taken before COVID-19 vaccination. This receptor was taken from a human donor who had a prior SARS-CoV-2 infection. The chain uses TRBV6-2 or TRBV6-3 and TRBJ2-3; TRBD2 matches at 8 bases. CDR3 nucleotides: TGTGCCAGCAGTTACTCGTCAAGTCGGGGGGGGGCCACAGATACGCAGTATTTT. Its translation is CASSYSSSRGGATDTQYF.